One sample yielded the 9 T cell receptor beta chains listed below, sequenced in a study of blood T cell repertoires in COVID-19. Only in-frame clones appear in the TCRdb table, and some are missing; sequencing was by immunoSEQ multiplex PCR. The sample lists 70,000 to 95,000 clones; around 86% were seen once. The source material was peripheral blood. These receptors originate from a human donor in a cohort sampled during active COVID-19.

The chain joins TRBV27 to TRBJ1-1; D is undetermined. The CDR3 is made up of 13 amino acids. CDR1 is MNHEY and CDR2 is SMNVEV in the germline V gene (reference sequence). The V gene lost 2 bases and the J gene lost 5 bases, with 9 bases spanning the gap. The DNA of the CDR3 is TGTGCCAGCAGTTTAAGCCGGCGGACTGAAGCTTTCTTT. Its translation: CASSLSRRTEAFF.

This sequence joins TRBV3-1 (or the pseudogene TRBV3-2) and TRBJ2-3; TRBD2 matches at 13 bases. Per the germline V gene, CDR1 is LGHDT and CDR2 is YNNKEL (reference sequence). Trimming took 3 bases from V and 11 from J; bases not matched to a gene: 11. The CDR3 sequence is 16 residues long. The CDR3 loop is CASSQYGTSGKERQYF. The DNA for the CDR3 is TGTGCCAGCAGCCAGTATGGGACTAGCGGGAAGGAGCGGCAGTATTTT.

This clone has a single count. V usage is TRBV3-1 (or the pseudogene TRBV3-2) and J usage is TRBJ2-7; 9 positions match TRBD2. The CDR3 is 15 amino acids. Germline V gene sequence: CDR1 LGHDT, CDR2 YNNKEL (reference sequence). The junction had 7 bases not matched to a gene; V was cut back by 3 bases and J by 4 bases. In DNA form, the CDR3 reads TGTGCCAGCAGCCAGGGGACTAGCTGGGGTTACGAGCAGTACTTC. This translates into CASSQGTSWGYEQYF.

In DNA form, the CDR3 reads TGTGCCAGTCGGGACAGTCGCACAGATACGCAGTATTTT. It encodes CASRDSRTDTQYF. The chain joins TRBV10-3 to TRBJ2-3; 7 nucleotides align to TRBD1. This CDR3 comprises 13 residues. Germline V CDR1 and CDR2: ENHRY, SYGVKD. V shed 10 bases and J 1 base; nucleotides not matched to a gene: 5.

This chain links TRBV7-5 with TRBJ1-4. TRBV7-5 constitutes a pseudogene. The length of the CDR3 is 13 residues. In DNA, the CDR3 is TGTGCCAGAGGGGGGAGGCTCAATGAAAAACTGTTTTTT. This sequence encodes CARGGRLNEKLFF.

The gene calls are TRBV4-3 and TRBJ1-5, with D uncertain. CDR1 is LGHNA, CDR2 YSLEER, per germline. This CDR3 is 15 amino acids long. V was cut by 0 bases and J by 3 bases, with 9 bases left in between. CDR3 sequence (DNA): TGCGCCAGCAGCCAAGATCGGGGTCCCAATCAGCCCCAGCATTTT. Protein sequence: CASSQDRGPNQPQHF.

Regarding this clone: The sample has other DNA sequences that encode this CDR3 too. V usage is TRBV7-3 and J usage is TRBJ2-1, with 10 bases lining up with TRBD2. CDR1 and CDR2 from the germline V gene are SGHTA and FQGTGA. The V gene end was trimmed by 5 bases and the J gene end by 3 bases; junction bases not matched to a gene: 4. The CDR3 loop spans 15 amino acids. CDR3 coding DNA: TGTGCCAGCAGCACAGGACTAGCGGTCTACAATGAGCAGTTCTTC. Its protein product is CASSTGLAVYNEQFF.

The chain links TRBV12-5 to TRBJ1-2; 8 bases align to TRBD1. V gave up 6 bases and J gave up 0 bases; unmatched junction bases: 9. Per the germline V gene, CDR1 is LGHNT and CDR2 is FRNRAP. This CDR3 is built from 16 residues. CDR3 residues: CASGLGTGDPNYGYTF. The CDR3 DNA follows: TGTGCTAGTGGCCTCGGGACAGGTGACCCTAACTATGGCTACACCTTC.

The CDR3, as DNA: TGCGCCAGCAGCTTGGATGTGGGACAGGGGGCCAATGAGCAGTTCTTC. Its protein product is CASSLDVGQGANEQFF. V and J are TRBV5-1 and TRBJ2-1; 12 bases line up with TRBD1. The CDR3 is made up of 16 amino acids. The V gene's germline CDR1 is SGHRS and CDR2 YFSETQ. V was clipped by 0 bases and J by 6 bases; unmatched bases: 4.